These 21 T cell receptor beta chains came from one sample sequenced in a study of OX40 agonist ivuxolimab in advanced cancers. The method was immunoSEQ multiplex PCR; TCRdb's version includes in-frame clones alone and lacks a portion of them. In the table there are around 35,000 clones, around 87% of which are singletons. The material was CD4+ or CD8+ T cells sorted from blood, obtained in a trial of the OX40 agonist ivuxolimab. The receptors derive from an adult with an advanced solid tumor such as melanoma, head and neck, liver or kidney cancer.

Written as DNA, the CDR3 is TGTGCCAGCAGCCCTCGGGGAGGGAGCACTGAAGCTTTCTTT. This encodes CASSPRGGSTEAFF. The genes are TRBV5-6 and TRBJ1-1; D remains ambiguous. V was pared by 4 bases and J by 4 bases, with 14 bases between. This CDR3 spans 14 amino acids. The V gene's germline CDR1 is SGHDT and CDR2 YYEEEE.

The chain is built from TRBV2 and TRBJ1-2; D not certain. The germline gives CDR1 SNHLY, CDR2 FYNNEI. This CDR3 comprises 15 residues. Trimming removed 4 bases from V and 7 bases from J, with 19 bases in between. DNA of the CDR3: TGTGCCAGCAGTGTTGAGGGCGGGGATTATGGTGGCTACACCTTC. Protein sequence: CASSVEGGDYGGYTF.

This clone occurred once. V is TRBV5-6 and J is TRBJ1-1, with 7 bases identical to TRBD1. The CDR3 sequence is 13 residues long. The germline gives CDR1 SGHDT, CDR2 YYEEEE. J was trimmed by 11 bases and V by 1 base; bases with no gene match: 8. The CDR3: CASSLNRGRGAFF. In DNA form, the CDR3 reads TGTGCCAGCAGCTTGAATAGGGGGCGCGGGGCTTTCTTT.

This chain links TRBV7-9 with TRBJ2-7, with TRBD2 as a possible D gene (6 bases). The CDR3 runs to 18 residues. The germline V gene encodes CDR1 SEHNR and CDR2 FQNEAQ (reference sequence). Trimming took 0 bases from V and 1 from J, leaving 19 bases between them. CDR3 in DNA: TGTGCCAGCAGCTTAGCGTATCTTTCGGAGGGAGGATCCTACGAGCAGTACTTC. Translation: CASSLAYLSEGGSYEQYF.

The chain is built from TRBV5-1 and TRBJ2-1, with TRBD2 matching 15 bases. CDR3 size: 16 residues. Losses at the gene ends were 5 bases for V and 7 bases for J; bases not matched to a gene: 7. Germline CDR1 SGHRS, CDR2 YFSETQ. CDR3 sequence: CASSPGLAGGHNEQFF. Written as DNA, the CDR3 is TGCGCCAGCAGTCCCGGACTAGCGGGGGGGCATAATGAGCAGTTCTTC.

This chain uses TRBV7-2 with TRBJ1-4; 8 nucleotides line up with TRBD1. There are 13 residues in the CDR3. Trimming took 2 bases from V and 12 from J; bases not matched to a gene: 5. Per the germline V gene, CDR1 is SGHTA and CDR2 is FQGNSA. As DNA, the CDR3 is TGTGCCAGCAGCTTATTACAGGGGGGTGAACTGTTTTTT. The encoded protein is CASSLLQGGELFF.

The V call is TRBV27, the J call TRBJ1-3, with D perhaps matching TRBD1 (5 bases). In germline, CDR1 is MNHEY, CDR2 SMNVEV (reference sequence). CDR3 length: 15 amino acids. V was cut by 4 bases and J by 2 bases, with 12 bases left in between. This CDR3 is CASSSGGGAGNTIYF. The CDR3 DNA is TGTGCCAGCAGTTCGGGGGGAGGTGCTGGAAACACCATATATTTT.

This clone showed up just a few times. This chain uses TRBV29-1 with TRBJ1-5; D unclear. Germline V lookup: CDR1 SQVTM, CDR2 ANQGSEA. The ends were cut back, 6 bases at V and 5 bases at J, with 8 bases in the middle. The CDR3 length is 11 residues. CDR3 loop: CSVSIDQPQHF. The CDR3 DNA reads TGCAGCGTCTCCATTGATCAGCCCCAGCATTTT. Full variable domain (missing parts from reference TRBV29-1 and TRBJ1-5): SAVISQKPSRDICQRGTSLTIQCQVDSQVTMMFWYRQQPGQSLTLIATANQGSEATYESGFVIDKFPISRPNLTFSTLTVSNMSPEDSSIYLCSVSIDQPQHFGDGTRLSIL.

The V and J genes are TRBV14 and TRBJ1-2; the match to TRBD1 covers 9 bases. The germline gives CDR1 SGHDN, CDR2 FVKESK. The CDR3 runs 13 residues. V trimming: 8 bases; J trimming: 10 bases; junction bases outside the gene matches: 11. For the CDR3, the DNA is TGTGCCAGCGGCTCCGGGACAGGGAGATTCTACACCTTC. This sequence encodes CASGSGTGRFYTF.

The rearrangement uses TRBV7-2 and TRBJ2-5; TRBD2 matches 10 bases. The CDR3 consists of 15 residues. CDR1 is SGHTA, CDR2 FQGNSA, per germline. The trim removed 6 bases at V and 1 base at J, leaving 5 bases unmatched. The CDR3 reads CASSPSGGAQETQYF. CDR3 in DNA: TGTGCCAGCAGTCCGAGCGGGGGGGCCCAAGAGACCCAGTACTTC. The full variable domain, rest sourced from reference TRBV7-2 and TRBJ2-5, is GAGVSQSPSNKVTEKGKDVELRCDPISGHTALYWYRQSLGQGLEFLIYFQGNSAPDKSGLPSDRFSAERTGGSVSTLTIQRTQQEDSAVYLCASSPSGGAQETQYFGPGTRLLVL.

The chain couples TRBV15 to TRBJ2-6; the match to TRBD1 covers 9 bases. V dropped 4 bases and J dropped 2; count of bases not matched to a gene: 3. Germline lookup yields CDR1 LNHNV and CDR2 YYDKDF (reference sequence). The CDR3 runs 16 residues. The CDR3 DNA sequence: TGTGCCACCAGCACTAGACAGGGGGCTGGGGCCAACGTCCTGACTTTC. This translates into CATSTRQGAGANVLTF.

The chain links TRBV18 to TRBJ1-1, with D uncertain. This CDR3 is 14 amino acids long. Trimming pared 2 bases from V and 5 bases from J, leaving 12 bases between. CDR1 and CDR2 (germline): KGHSH, LQKENI. CDR3: CASSPGIQITEAFF. DNA for the CDR3: TGTGCCAGCTCACCAGGGATACAGATTACTGAAGCTTTCTTT.

In DNA, the CDR3 is TGTGCCAGCAGGGATTCTCCGGCGGGTAATGAAAAACTGTTTTTT. Translated, it gives CASRDSPAGNEKLFF. The J gene is TRBJ1-4, the V gene TRBV6-6; D is unclear. CDR3 size: 15 residues. The ends were cut back, 6 bases at V and 4 bases at J, with 15 bases in the middle. Germline V gives CDR1 MNHNY, CDR2 SVGAGI (reference sequence).

The count of this clone is one. The chain employs TRBV19 and TRBJ1-1; D uncertain. V lost 1 base and J lost 3, with 15 bases in between. The CDR3 runs to 16 residues. Germline V gene lookup returns CDR1 LNHDA and CDR2 SQIVND (reference sequence). In nucleotides, the CDR3 is TGTGCCAGTAGTATAGGAAGGTTTTTCTCGGACACTGAAGCTTTCTTT. It codes for CASSIGRFFSDTEAFF.

This chain connects TRBV11-2 to TRBJ2-1, with D unresolved. There are 15 residues in the CDR3. V was cut by 0 bases and J by 2 bases, with 8 bases left in between. Germline assignment: CDR1 SGHAT and CDR2 FQNNGV. CDR3: CASSLDPRAYNEQFF. The CDR3 DNA sequence: TGTGCCAGCAGCTTAGATCCTAGGGCCTACAATGAGCAGTTCTTC.

This chain connects TRBV19 to TRBJ1-1; D may be TRBD1 (6 bases). V dropped 7 bases and J dropped 1 base, with 10 bases sitting between them. This CDR3 spans 13 amino acids. The germline V gene encodes CDR1 LNHDA and CDR2 SQIVND (reference sequence). This CDR3 reads CASMTGKNTEAFF. DNA for the CDR3: TGTGCCAGTATGACAGGCAAGAACACTGAAGCTTTCTTT.

This chain's CDR3 is CASSSVPGLSLDTQYF. The CDR3 DNA is TGTGCCAGCAGCTCTGTTCCGGGACTTAGCTTGGATACGCAGTATTTT. The chain recombines TRBV7-9 with TRBJ2-3, with D perhaps TRBD2 (6 bases). The germline V gene encodes CDR1 SEHNR and CDR2 FQNEAQ (reference sequence). V was shortened by 4 bases and J by 6 bases, with 20 bases between the two germline ends. This CDR3 comprises 16 residues.

This chain uses TRBV27 with TRBJ2-1; 15 bases line up with TRBD2. Germline CDR1 MNHEY, CDR2 SMNVEV (reference sequence). CDR3 length: 22 residues. J gave up 1 base and V 3 bases, and 16 bases lay outside the gene matches. CDR3 coding DNA: TGTGCCAGCAGTTTCGTACTCCCGGGACTAGCGGGGGGCCAGGAATCCTACAATGAGCAGTTCTTC. It translates to CASSFVLPGLAGGQESYNEQFF.

This chain links TRBV11-1 with TRBJ2-7; 7 bases are a match to TRBD1. CDR3 length: 15 amino acids. The germline gives CDR1 SGHAT, CDR2 FQDESV (reference sequence). The V gene end was trimmed by 0 bases and the J gene end by 1 base; junction bases not matched to a gene: 3. CDR3 DNA: TGTGCCAGCAGCTTAGCCGGGACAGCTTCCTACGAGCAGTACTTC. Amino acids: CASSLAGTASYEQYF.

As concerns this clone: One junction end disagrees with the germline gene, perhaps due to a read error. V gene TRBV10-3 combines with J gene TRBJ2-1, with 9 bases matching TRBD2. CDR1 and CDR2 from the germline V gene are ENHRY and SYGVKD. The CDR3 spans 14 residues. CDR3 sequence reads: CATSSGRGGNEQFF. DNA for the CDR3: TGTGCCACCAGTTCGGGGCGGGGGGGCAATGAGCAGTTCTTC.

This clone has only one observation. This chain joins TRBV7-2 and TRBJ2-7; tentative D call: TRBD1 (5 bases). V lost 5 bases to trimming and J lost 0 bases, with 11 bases between them. The CDR3 covers 14 residues. Germline CDR1 is SGHTA and CDR2 is FQGNSA. CDR3 loop: CASSQGLGSYEQYF. The CDR3 DNA is TGTGCCAGCAGCCAGGGCCTGGGCTCCTACGAGCAGTACTTC.